These T cell receptor beta chains were read from a single sample in a study of blood T cell repertoires in COVID-19. Some clones are missing from TCRdb's copy, which holds only in-frame ones; the method was immunoSEQ multiplex PCR. The sample contains some 420,000 clones, around 89% of which appear only once. The sample taken for sequencing was PBMCs or T cells enriched from blood (not recorded which). These receptors were taken from a man in his thirties or forties who had recovered from COVID-19. Each CDR3 is given with its conserved first and last residue.

TRBJ2-2 TRBV24-1 CATHEGAVTGELFF
TRBJ2-7 TRBV11-2 CASSFQYEQYF
TRBJ2-5 TRBV19 CASSFDRETQYF
TRBJ2-1 TRBV29-1 CSVALASGKYNEQFF
TRBJ1-1 TRBV28 CASRPTGGYTEAFF
TRBJ2-7 TRBV27 CASSLSSGPEYF
TRBJ1-6 TRBV7-2 CASNLKSGSYNSPLHF
TRBJ2-7 TRBV5-1 CASSWTSGGYEQYF
TRBJ2-1 TRBV9 CASSGVAGGYNEQFF
TRBJ1-5 TRBV2 CASSERQGGQPQHF
TRBJ2-7 TRBV28 CASSTHALAGARREQYF
TRBJ2-7 TRBV29-1 CSVEVHYEQYF
TRBJ2-3 TRBV2 CASNRGLNTDTQYF
TRBJ1-3 TRBV10-2 CASSDGGFTGNTIYF
TRBJ1-1 TRBV6-5 CASSPRDRLTEAFF
TRBJ1-5 TRBV18 CASSPPSVNQPQHF
TRBJ2-2 TRBV6-5 CALLEAENTGELFF